The 17 T cell receptor beta chains reported below all come from one sample, sequenced in a study of blood T cell repertoires in COVID-19 (dated by TCRdb to 2018 to 2020). The library was produced with the immunoSEQ multiplex PCR assay. Imported from immuneACCESS, the table was reduced by TCRdb to in-frame sequences with V and J called. These copies leave out some clones; in studies compared against another copy, an unresolved V gene accounts for under half, and the cause of the remainder is not known. Recorded for this sample are approximately 210,000 clones; approximately 80% of them occurred a single time. 3% to 4% of the sample belongs to the ten largest clones. The material sequenced was PBMCs or T cells enriched from blood (not recorded which). The origin of the receptors is a woman aged 60 to 75 who had recovered from COVID-19.

The chain uses TRBV5-6 and TRBJ2-1; TRBD1 aligns across 10 bases. Looked up from germline, CDR1 is SGHDT and CDR2 is YYEEEE. V was pared by 3 bases and J by 9 bases, with 9 bases of the junction left unmatched. The CDR3 contains 15 residues. The CDR3 region has the DNA TGTGCCAGCAGCTGGGACAGGGGAGAGTCGGGTGAGCAGTTCTTC. It encodes CASSWDRGESGEQFF.

For this clone: Within the sample, other DNA sequences also encode this same CDR3. The chain couples TRBV15 to TRBJ2-7, with 8 bases that match TRBD1. J was trimmed by 6 bases and V by 3 bases; bases with no gene match: 4. The CDR3 totals 13 residues. Germline V gives CDR1 LNHNV, CDR2 YYDKDF (reference sequence). The CDR3, as DNA: TGTGCCACCAGCAGGGACAGGGTGGGCGAGCAGTACTTC. Translation gives CATSRDRVGEQYF. Together with reference TRBV15 and TRBJ2-7, the CDR3 gives the full variable domain: DAMVIQNPRYQVTQFGKPVTLSCSQTLNHNVMYWYQQKSSQAPKLLFHYYDKDFNNEADTPDNFQSRRPNTSFCFLDIRSPGLGDTAMYLCATSRDRVGEQYFGPGTRLTVT.

V gene TRBV3-1 (or the pseudogene TRBV3-2) combines with J gene TRBJ2-6, with 8 bases aligning to TRBD2. CDR3 length: 18 amino acids. V shed 2 bases, J shed 0 bases, and the junction held 6 bases outside the gene matches. Germline values: CDR1 LGHDT, CDR2 YNNKEL (reference sequence). The CDR3 loop is CASSQTGGAGSGANVLTF. In DNA form, the CDR3 reads TGTGCCAGCAGCCAAACGGGAGGGGCCGGCTCTGGGGCCAACGTCCTGACTTTC.

The CDR3, as DNA: TGTGCCAGCAGGGGGGACAGGGGCGCCGGGGAGCTGTTTTTT. Residues: CASRGDRGAGELFF. J is TRBJ2-2 and V is TRBV27; 10 positions agree with TRBD1. CDR3 length: 14 amino acids. V trimming: 6 bases; J trimming: 6 bases; junction bases outside the gene matches: 4. Per the germline V gene, CDR1 is MNHEY and CDR2 is SMNVEV (reference sequence).

The chain recombines TRBV15 with TRBJ2-7, with a tentative D call TRBD1 (7 bases). V dropped 0 bases and J dropped 0 bases, with 12 bases sitting between them. This CDR3 contains 16 residues. Germline loops: CDR1 LNHNV, CDR2 YYDKDF (reference sequence). The CDR3 is CATSRDGGDSSYEQYF. The CDR3 DNA is TGTGCCACCAGCAGAGATGGAGGGGACAGCTCCTACGAGCAGTACTTC.

This clone was picked up one time. The V gene is TRBV5-6, the J gene TRBJ2-3, with 7 bases identical to TRBD1. Germline lookup yields CDR1 SGHDT and CDR2 YYEEEE. The trim removed 2 bases at V and 7 bases at J, leaving 4 bases unmatched. CDR3 length: 13 amino acids. The CDR3 loop is CASSLRGQNTQYF. CDR3 nucleotide sequence: TGTGCCAGCAGCTTAAGGGGGCAGAATACGCAGTATTTT.

This clone was seen ten or more times. The chain links TRBV7-2 to TRBJ1-2; TRBD1 is a possible D gene (5 bases). The CDR3 extends over 16 amino acids. V lost 4 bases, J lost 4 bases, and 19 bases lay in between. CDR1 is SGHTA, CDR2 FQGNSA, per germline. This CDR3 reads CASSSLPGGELYGYTF. In DNA, the CDR3 is TGTGCCAGCAGCTCCCTTCCAGGAGGGGAGCTCTATGGCTACACCTTC.

J is TRBJ2-1 and V is TRBV6-1; 7 positions match TRBD1. Germline CDR1 and CDR2: MNHNS and SASEGT. V trimming: 4 bases; J trimming: 0 bases; junction bases outside the gene matches: 12. CDR3 size: 18 residues. The CDR3 spells CASSGWGQRKHSYNEQFF. In DNA form, the CDR3 reads TGTGCCAGCAGTGGCTGGGGACAGCGGAAACACTCCTACAATGAGCAGTTCTTC.

There are a few counts of this clone. The chain combines TRBV6-5 with TRBJ1-6; D is ambiguous. V gave up 8 bases and J gave up 7 bases, with 12 bases separating them. This CDR3 comprises 13 residues. Germline V gene lookup returns CDR1 MNHEY and CDR2 SVGAGI. CDR3 region: CASSETENSPLHF. The CDR3 DNA follows: TGTGCCAGCTCCGAGACGGAGAATTCACCCCTCCACTTT.

The gene calls are TRBV6-2 or TRBV6-3 and TRBJ2-7; 9 nucleotides match TRBD1. Germline V gene sequence: CDR1 MNHEY, CDR2 SVGEGT. CDR3 length: 14 amino acids. V trimming: 6 bases; J trimming: 2 bases; junction bases outside the gene matches: 5. CDR3: CASSGTGLAYEQYF. CDR3 sequence (DNA): TGTGCCAGCAGCGGGACAGGGTTGGCCTACGAGCAGTACTTC.

The J gene is TRBJ2-1, the V gene TRBV4-1; 10 bases are a match to TRBD2. Germline CDR1 and CDR2: MGHRA and YSYEKL. V was pared by 0 bases and J by 9 bases, with 8 bases of the junction left unmatched. The CDR3 has 16 amino acids. This CDR3 is CASSQDTSGVIGEQFF. The CDR3 region has the DNA TGCGCCAGCAGCCAAGATACTAGCGGGGTTATTGGTGAGCAGTTCTTC.

The gene calls are TRBV3-1 (or the pseudogene TRBV3-2) and TRBJ2-1, with TRBD1 identical over 9 bases. Germline-derived CDR1 and CDR2 are LGHDT and YNNKEL (reference sequence). Unmatched junction bases numbered 10, after V lost 8 bases and J lost 8 bases. This CDR3 spans 14 amino acids. CDR3 loop: CASGSGTGYHEQFF. For the CDR3, the DNA is TGTGCCAGCGGTTCCGGGACAGGGTACCATGAGCAGTTCTTC.

V and J are TRBV2 and TRBJ2-5; a weak D match, TRBD1 (5 bases). This CDR3 region has 14 residues. Germline V gene sequence: CDR1 SNHLY, CDR2 FYNNEI. V was cut by 2 bases and J by 2 bases, with 9 bases left in between. CDR3 sequence: CASSETQGQETQYF. CDR3 DNA sequence: TGTGCCAGCAGTGAAACCCAGGGACAAGAGACCCAGTACTTC. Full variable domain (missing parts from reference TRBV2 and TRBJ2-5): EPEVTQTPSHQVTQMGQEVILRCVPISNHLYFYWYRQILGQKVEFLVSFYNNEISEKSEIFDDQFSVERPDGSNFTLKIRSTKLEDSAMYFCASSETQGQETQYFGPGTRLLVL.

V is TRBV6-4 and J is TRBJ1-2, with 8 bases that match TRBD1. J lost 4 bases, V lost 7 bases, and 11 bases had no gene match. Germline lookup yields CDR1 MRHNA and CDR2 SNTAGT. The CDR3 spans 15 residues. DNA for the CDR3: TGTGCCAGCACCCACGGCAGGGGGCTGGTCTATGGCTACACCTTC. Protein product: CASTHGRGLVYGYTF.

This clone was detected only a few times. This sequence joins TRBV7-2 and TRBJ1-1; 7 nucleotides agree with TRBD1. Germline loops: CDR1 SGHTA, CDR2 FQGNSA. The V segment lost 5 bases and the J segment 9 bases; nucleotides outside the gene matches: 21. The CDR3 has 17 residues. CDR3 protein: CASSPPDANRGTSKAFF. The CDR3 DNA sequence: TGTGCCAGCAGCCCCCCGGACGCGAACAGGGGAACATCGAAAGCTTTCTTT.

The gene calls are TRBV4-3 and TRBJ2-3; 8 nucleotides align to TRBD2. With V trimmed by 5 bases and J by 4 bases, 8 bases remained unmatched. The CDR3 covers 15 residues. Germline V lookup: CDR1 LGHNA, CDR2 YSLEER. CDR3 coding DNA: TGCGCCAGCAGCAACGGGGGGGGTGTTGCAGATACGCAGTATTTT. Encoded protein: CASSNGGGVADTQYF.

The chain joins TRBV10-2 to TRBJ1-2; TRBD1 matches 7 bases. Germline loops: CDR1 WSHSY, CDR2 SAAADI. The CDR3 spans 17 residues. J gave up 0 bases and V 3 bases, and 10 bases lay outside the gene matches. CDR3 sequence reads: CASSEIKLDRTNYGYTF. CDR3 in DNA: TGCGCCAGCAGTGAAATTAAGTTGGACAGGACTAACTATGGCTACACCTTC.